One and the same sample provided the 22 T cell receptor beta chains below, sequenced in a study of blood T cells in healthy people across ages (dated by TCRdb to about 2015). Library prep was done by 5' RACE. Instrument used: Illumina HiSeq 2500. A second PCR of roughly 7 to 11 cycles was performed with a sample-barcoded 5' primer and a J-beta primer mix. Starting from the raw public reads, TCRdb applied fastp trimming at Q25, assembled clones with MiXCR and retained in-frame beta chains. Each CDR3 protein appears once, grouped with its most common genes and DNA. This sample lists roughly 700,000 distinct CDR3 sequences; 20% to 30% were detected once. The ten largest account for more than 7.5% of the sample. The data were also submitted as part of a second study, on T cells of mothers and their children.

The source material was blood. The receptor source for this set is a boy between 10 and 17 years old in good health.

This clonotype was detected a few times. This chain links TRBV28 with TRBJ2-5; possibly TRBD2 for D (5 bases). The tail of the sequence fits TRBJ2-7 better, so the J call may be wrong. Germline CDR1 is MDHEN and CDR2 is SYDVKM. The CDR3 length is 14 residues. CDR3 residues: CASLSRTHSYEQYF. The CDR3 region has the DNA TGTGCCAGCCTTTCCCGGACTCACTCCTACGAGCAGTACTTC.

The rearrangement links TRBV7-8 to TRBJ2-7; tentative D call: TRBD1 (6 bases). Looked up from germline, CDR1 is SGHVS and CDR2 is FQNEAQ. This CDR3 has 13 residues. Trimming stripped 2 bases from V and 6 bases from J, with 11 bases between. Written as DNA, the CDR3 is TGTGCCAGCAGCTTACGGAAGGGGGTCGAGCAGTACTTC. This gives the protein CASSLRKGVEQYF.

J is TRBJ2-7 and V is TRBV20-1; D call uncertain. CDR1 is DFQATT, CDR2 SNEGSKA, per germline (reference sequence). This CDR3 is 11 amino acids long. V shed 6 bases and J shed 6 bases, with 12 bases lying between them. In nucleotides, the CDR3 is TGCAGTGCCGCGGCGGACCTCGAGCAGTACTTC. Its translation is CSAAADLEQYF.

This clonotype appeared a few times. The chain joins TRBV25-1 to TRBJ2-7; D is undetermined. The V gene lost 11 bases and the J gene lost 2 bases, with 7 bases spanning the gap. This CDR3 region has 10 residues. Germline CDR1 MGHDK, CDR2 SYGVNS. The CDR3 DNA reads TGTGCCGCGGTCGCCTACGAGCAGTACTTC. It translates to CAAVAYEQYF.

This chain links TRBV6-5 with TRBJ1-1; 7 bases map to TRBD1. The CDR3 is made up of 12 amino acids. J gave up 7 bases and V 6 bases, and 5 bases lay outside the gene matches. The V gene's germline CDR1 is MNHEY and CDR2 SVGAGI. DNA for the CDR3: TGTGCCAGCAGCAGGGGGACAAGTGAAGCTTTCTTT. It specifies CASSRGTSEAFF.

This clonotype was recorded a few times. The chain couples TRBV5-1 to TRBJ2-5; D may be TRBD2 (6 bases). Germline CDR1 and CDR2: SGHRS and YFSETQ. This CDR3 is 14 amino acids long. Trimming removed 0 bases from V and 11 bases from J, with 17 bases in between. This CDR3 is CASSLGGGTGEQYF. The CDR3 coding sequence is TGCGCCAGCAGCTTGGGAGGCGGGACGGGGGAGCAGTACTTC. Looking up the rest from reference TRBV5-1 and TRBJ2-5 gives the full variable domain: KAGVTQTPRYLIKTRGQQVTLSCSPISGHRSVSWYQQTPGQGLQFLFEYFSETQRNKGNFPGRFSGRQFSNSRSEMNVSTLELGDSALYLCASSLGGGTGEQYFGPGTRLLVL.

This clonotype has a handful of counts. The rearrangement links TRBV5-1 to TRBJ1-6; D gene uncertain. V lost 0 bases and J 10 bases, leaving 14 bases between the germline ends. CDR3 length: 15 residues. Per germline, CDR1 SGHRS and CDR2 YFSETQ. CDR3 in amino acids: CASSLGPGEESPLHF. The CDR3 DNA is TGCGCCAGCAGCTTGGGGCCAGGTGAAGAGTCACCCCTCCACTTT.

V usage is TRBV6-2 or TRBV6-3 and J usage is TRBJ2-7; TRBD1 matches 7 bases. CDR1 and CDR2 (germline): MNHEY, SVGEGT. CDR3 size: 13 residues. The trim removed 7 bases at V and 6 bases at J, leaving 9 bases unmatched. The CDR3 sequence: CASKRTGLGEQYF. Written as DNA, the CDR3 is TGTGCCAGCAAAAGGACAGGTCTAGGCGAGCAGTACTTC.

V and J are TRBV7-9 and TRBJ2-7, with 12 bases identical to TRBD2. This CDR3 region has 18 residues. Unmatched junction bases numbered 11, after V lost 5 bases and J lost 0 bases. The germline gives CDR1 SEHNR, CDR2 FQNEAQ (reference sequence). The DNA for the CDR3 is TGTGCCAGCAGCCCACCCCGACTAGCGGGAGAATTCTCCTACGAGCAGTACTTC. Translation: CASSPPRLAGEFSYEQYF. The entire variable domain, with the rest obtained from reference TRBV7-9 and TRBJ2-7, is as follows: DTGVSQNPRHKITKRGQNVTFRCDPISEHNRLYWYRQTLGQGPEFLTYFQNEAQLEKSRLLSDRFSAERPKGSFSTLEIQRTEQGDSAMYLCASSPPRLAGEFSYEQYFGPGTRLTVT.

The chain has TRBV4-2 and TRBJ2-7; D might be TRBD2 (5 bases). This CDR3 has 15 residues. Per the germline V gene, CDR1 is LGHNA and CDR2 is YNFKEQ. Trimming took off 4 bases at V and 1 base at J, with 14 bases between the two ends. The CDR3 bases are TGTGCCAGCAGCCTTAGTCCGGGGATGTCCTACGAGCAGTACTTC. Its translation is CASSLSPGMSYEQYF.

The sample holds a few counts of this clonotype. The genes are TRBV5-1 and TRBJ2-7, with D possibly called TRBD1 or TRBD2 (5 bases each). The CDR3 totals 13 residues. Germline V lookup: CDR1 SGHRS, CDR2 YFSETQ. V was cut by 3 bases and J by 5 bases, with 12 bases left in between. CDR3 amino acids: CASSWGSSDEQYF. For the CDR3, the DNA is TGCGCCAGCAGCTGGGGGAGTTCGGACGAGCAGTACTTC.

The gene calls are TRBV13 and TRBJ2-7; TRBD2 matches at 10 bases. J lost 2 bases, V lost 0 bases, and 10 bases had no gene match. The germline CDR1 and CDR2 sequences are PRHDT and FYEKMQ (reference sequence). The CDR3 extends over 18 amino acids. CDR3 region: CASSLGASGGAPAYEQYF. The CDR3 DNA follows: TGTGCCAGCAGCTTAGGCGCTAGCGGGGGAGCTCCAGCCTACGAGCAGTACTTC.

The chain has TRBV3-1 and TRBJ2-1; D is undetermined. CDR1 and CDR2 from the germline V gene are LGHDT and YNNKEL (reference sequence). The CDR3 has 18 amino acids. With 1 base removed from V and 0 bases from J, the gap between germline ends came to 16 bases. DNA for the CDR3: TGTGCCAGCAGCCAAGTGCCCCCCGGCTTCAGCTCCTACAATGAGCAGTTCTTC. Translated: CASSQVPPGFSSYNEQFF.

The chain recombines TRBV7-2 with TRBJ2-3, with TRBD2 matching 8 bases. Germline lookup yields CDR1 SGHTA and CDR2 FQGNSA. V dropped 11 bases and J dropped 0; count of bases not matched to a gene: 10. The CDR3 sequence is 15 residues long. DNA for the CDR3: TGTGCCGGCCTTATAGCGGGAACTAGCACAGATACGCAGTATTTT. Translation gives CAGLIAGTSTDTQYF.

The rearrangement joins TRBV4-1 to TRBJ2-5; D is perhaps TRBD2 (5 bases). The germline V gene has CDR1 MGHRA and CDR2 YSYEKL. The CDR3 consists of 16 residues. Trimming took off 2 bases at V and 0 bases at J, with 13 bases between the two ends. CDR3 in amino acids: CASSQLYPGYQETQYF. The CDR3 region has the DNA TGCGCCAGCAGCCAATTGTACCCGGGATACCAAGAGACCCAGTACTTC.

This clonotype was counted a few times. This chain connects TRBV6-5 to TRBJ2-2; D unclear. Germline V CDR1 and CDR2: MNHEY, SVGAGI. The V end was cut by 4 bases, the J end by 5 bases, with 8 bases between. This CDR3 contains 13 residues. The CDR3 reads CASSWSKTGELFF. CDR3 in DNA: TGTGCCAGCAGTTGGAGTAAGACCGGGGAGCTGTTTTTT.

The CDR3 region is CASLEQGLGNQPQHF. The CDR3 DNA sequence: TGTGCCAGCCTCGAACAGGGCTTGGGCAATCAGCCCCAGCATTTT. The chain couples TRBV28 to TRBJ1-5; weak D call: TRBD1 (6 bases). Germline V gene data show CDR1 as MDHEN and CDR2 as SYDVKM. The ends were cut back, 8 bases at V and 2 bases at J, with 16 bases in the middle. The CDR3 has 15 amino acids.

This chain links TRBV5-4 with TRBJ1-1; no firm D call. V gave up 9 bases and J gave up 4 bases, with 13 bases separating them. This CDR3 comprises 12 residues. Germline-derived CDR1 and CDR2 are SGHNT and YYREEE (reference sequence). Here the CDR3 DNA reads TGTGCCATGATGACCCTTACCACTGAAGCTTTCTTT. Its protein is CAMMTLTTEAFF.

The DNA of the CDR3 is TGTGCCAGCAGTCCCAGGACCGATCGACTAGGAGAGACCCAGTACTTC. Protein sequence: CASSPRTDRLGETQYF. The gene calls are TRBV28 and TRBJ2-5; perhaps TRBD2 as D (6 bases). The CDR3 spans 16 residues. V was trimmed by 5 bases and J by 4 bases, leaving 20 bases between them. Germline loops: CDR1 MDHEN, CDR2 SYDVKM.

This chain links TRBV27 with TRBJ2-5; D possibly corresponds to TRBD1 (6 bases). The J call may be faulty, since TRBJ2-1 better matches the DNA end. CDR1 and CDR2 from the germline V gene are MNHEY and SMNVEV (reference sequence). This CDR3 spans 15 amino acids. CDR3 DNA: TGTGCCAGCAGTTTATTACAGGGCATGGACAATGAGCAGTTCTTC. Translated, it gives CASSLLQGMDNEQFF.

This clonotype was detected only a few times. This chain links TRBV3-1 with TRBJ2-5; no firm D call. V lost 1 base to trimming and J lost 1 base, with 7 bases between them. The CDR3 spans 14 residues. Germline CDR1 and CDR2: LGHDT and YNNKEL (reference sequence). CDR3 DNA sequence: TGTGCCAGCAGCCAAGCGATCAGCCAAGAGACCCAGTACTTC. Its translation is CASSQAISQETQYF.

V is TRBV20-1 and J is TRBJ2-7; no firm D call. The CDR3 is 14 residues long. Trimming left V 6 bases short and J 5 bases short, with 20 bases between. Germline values: CDR1 DFQATT, CDR2 SNEGSKA (reference sequence). In nucleotides, the CDR3 is TGCAGTGCCAGCACTAATCCCGTACGGGACGAGCAGTACTTC. Translation gives CSASTNPVRDEQYF.